A single sample is the source of the 4 T cell receptor beta chains below, sequenced in a study of blood T cell repertoires in COVID-19. Method: immunoSEQ multiplex PCR; TCRdb's copy keeps in-frame clones and lacks some. The repertoire has about 53,000 clones, about 76% of them found once; the top ten carry about two fifths. Sequenced material: peripheral blood. These receptors all stem from a man in his 70s with active or convalescent COVID-19.

V usage is TRBV4-2 and J usage is TRBJ2-7; a weak D match, TRBD2 (6 bases). The ends were cut back, 0 bases at V and 2 bases at J, with 14 bases in the middle. The length of the CDR3 is 16 residues. CDR1 LGHNA and CDR2 YNFKEQ come from the germline V gene. CDR3: CASSQDSGLPPYEQYF. In DNA form, the CDR3 reads TGTGCCAGCAGCCAAGACTCGGGACTTCCACCCTACGAGCAGTACTTC.

This clone occurred many times. V gene TRBV5-5 combines with J gene TRBJ2-4; D is possibly TRBD1 (5 bases). Germline V CDR1 and CDR2: SGHKS, YYEKEE (reference sequence). V was clipped by 6 bases and J by 8 bases, with 18 bases between them. This CDR3 has 14 amino acids. CDR3 DNA sequence: TGTGCCAGCACCCAGCAGGTGGGGCTAGACATTCAGTACTTC. Its translation is CASTQQVGLDIQYF.

The chain joins TRBV6-2 or TRBV6-3 to TRBJ1-6; no reliable D call. This CDR3 is built from 15 residues. The ends were cut back, 0 bases at V and 10 bases at J, with 13 bases in the middle. Germline CDR1 MNHEY, CDR2 SVGEGT. CDR3 nucleotides: TGTGCCAGCAGTTACTCGAGAGCCAGGAACTCACCCCTCCACTTT. Translating gives CASSYSRARNSPLHF.

The V and J genes are TRBV6-5 and TRBJ1-2, with TRBD1 matching over 11 bases. The germline CDR1 and CDR2 sequences are MNHEY and SVGAGI. The V and J ends lost 6 bases and 7 bases, in that order; junction bases with no gene match: 7. The CDR3 length is 14 residues. CDR3: CASSQDRGLPGYTF. The DNA for the CDR3 is TGTGCCAGCAGCCAGGACAGGGGGCTGCCTGGCTACACCTTC.